Presented here are 16 T cell receptor beta chains from one specimen sequenced in a study of shared clonotypes between healthy human individuals (dated by TCRdb to the early 2020s). The library came from the immunoSEQ multiplex PCR assay. The source is immuneACCESS, and TCRdb retained only in-frame sequences with V and J called. Part of the clones is not carried over; for the studies checked, unresolved V genes explain less than half of this, and the remainder is unexplained. The sample table contains roughly 2.2 million clones; only one count was recorded for 80% to 95% of them. Jointly, the top ten make up 0.37% of the sample. The source material was naive CD4+ T cells from PBMCs. The cell subset or site label here, explained by the study, means: CD45RA+ positively selected. These receptors all stem from a man aged 18 to 29 in good health. Some clones in this sample may be carry-over from other donors' samples.

There are a few counts of this clone. The same CDR3 can be traced to other DNA sequences in this sample. The chain joins TRBV2 to TRBJ1-1; 7 bases fit TRBD1. The ends lost 7 bases at V and 2 bases at J; junction bases unmatched: 4. This CDR3 region has 13 residues. From germline, CDR1 is SNHLY and CDR2 FYNNEI. The CDR3 spells CASTGQENTEAFF. The CDR3 nucleotides are TGTGCCAGCACAGGACAGGAAAACACTGAAGCTTTCTTT.

The V call is TRBV27, the J call TRBJ2-5; D is uncertain. The germline gives CDR1 MNHEY, CDR2 SMNVEV (reference sequence). Trimming left V 2 bases short and J 3 bases short, with 7 bases between. There are 13 residues in the CDR3. The CDR3 region is CASSLKGKETQYF. The CDR3, as DNA: TGTGCCAGCAGTTTAAAAGGTAAAGAGACCCAGTACTTC.

This chain joins TRBV18 and TRBJ1-5, with 9 bases matching TRBD1. V lost 1 base to trimming and J lost 6 bases; unmatched junction nucleotides: 7. CDR1 KGHSH and CDR2 LQKENI come from the germline V gene. This CDR3 spans 16 amino acids. CDR3 nucleotides: TGTGCCAGCTCACCACGAGGGGACAGGGAAGGTCAGCCCCAGCATTTT. Its translation: CASSPRGDREGQPQHF.

This chain connects TRBV6-6 to TRBJ1-1; a possible D gene is TRBD1 (6 bases). V lost 4 bases, J lost 8 bases, and 8 bases lay in between. The CDR3 has 11 residues. Per the germline V gene, CDR1 is MNHNY and CDR2 is SVGAGI (reference sequence). DNA for the CDR3: TGTGCCAGCAGTTCCACAGGGGAAGCTTTCTTT. This sequence encodes CASSSTGEAFF.

The chain recombines TRBV15 with TRBJ1-1, with D possibly TRBD1 on 6 matching bases. The CDR3 length is 14 residues. Per germline, CDR1 LNHNV and CDR2 YYDKDF (reference sequence). The V end was cut by 0 bases, the J end by 11 bases, with 16 bases between. This CDR3 is CATSRDQGQGSAFF. DNA for the CDR3: TGTGCCACCAGCAGAGATCAGGGGCAGGGGTCGGCTTTCTTT.

The rearrangement joins TRBV5-4 to TRBJ2-3, with 12 bases that match TRBD2. Germline CDR1 reads SGHNT; CDR2 reads YYREEE (reference sequence). The junction had 6 bases not matched to a gene; V was cut back by 4 bases and J by 3 bases. The CDR3 contains 16 residues. CDR3 residues: CASSPTSGSRTDTQYF. The CDR3 DNA reads TGTGCCAGCAGCCCGACTAGCGGGAGTCGGACAGATACGCAGTATTTT. Complete variable domain (other parts from reference TRBV5-4 and TRBJ2-3): ETGVTQSPTHLIKTRGQQVTLRCSSQSGHNTVSWYQQALGQGPQFIFQYYREEENGRGNFPPRFSGLQFPNYSSELNVNALELDDSALYLCASSPTSGSRTDTQYFGPGTRLTVL.

The chain uses TRBV6-6 and TRBJ2-3, with TRBD2 as a possible D gene (6 bases). The CDR3 runs to 14 residues. Trimming took off 8 bases at V and 4 bases at J, with 16 bases between the two ends. CDR1 is MNHNY, CDR2 SVGAGI, per germline (reference sequence). CDR3 in amino acids: CASQLEGLSDTQYF. The DNA for the CDR3 is TGTGCCAGCCAGCTAGAGGGACTCTCAGATACGCAGTATTTT.

V usage is TRBV10-1 and J usage is TRBJ1-1; 8 bases are a match to TRBD1. V shed 5 bases and J 1 base; nucleotides not matched to a gene: 3. The CDR3 covers 14 residues. The germline CDR1 and CDR2 sequences are WNHNN and SYGVQD (reference sequence). The CDR3 DNA is TGCGCCAGCAGTTTTGACAGGGGGAACACTGAAGCTTTCTTT. It codes for CASSFDRGNTEAFF.

This clone was observed once. Distinct nucleotide sequences in the sample also encode this CDR3. V gene TRBV5-6 combines with J gene TRBJ1-5, with unresolved D. V was shortened by 0 bases and J by 4 bases, with 5 bases between the two germline ends. In germline, CDR1 is SGHDT, CDR2 YYEEEE. The CDR3 covers 13 residues. The CDR3 loop is CASSLDGNQPQHF. CDR3 nucleotide sequence: TGTGCCAGCAGCTTGGACGGGAATCAGCCCCAGCATTTT.

The CDR3 DNA reads TGTGCCAGCAGCCCGGACAGCTCTGGAAACACCATATATTTT. Protein: CASSPDSSGNTIYF. The chain carries TRBV6-5 and TRBJ1-3, with D maybe TRBD1 (6 bases). The CDR3 consists of 14 residues. Per the germline V gene, CDR1 is MNHEY and CDR2 is SVGAGI. Deletions cut 6 bases from V and 0 bases from J, with 9 bases between.

This chain joins TRBV2 and TRBJ2-5, with 7 bases that match TRBD2. The CDR3 consists of 16 residues. The germline CDR1 and CDR2 sequences are SNHLY and FYNNEI. The trim removed 1 base at V and 2 bases at J, leaving 7 bases unmatched. This chain's CDR3 is CASSEESGMTQETQYF. DNA of the CDR3: TGTGCCAGCAGTGAAGAGAGCGGGATGACACAAGAGACCCAGTACTTC.

The chain recombines TRBV5-6 with TRBJ1-3; D gene uncertain. There are 16 residues in the CDR3. V was trimmed by 1 base and J by 2 bases, leaving 13 bases between them. Germline CDR1 is SGHDT and CDR2 is YYEEEE. The CDR3 loop reads CASSLITRDAGNTIYF. The DNA of the CDR3 is TGTGCCAGCAGCTTGATTACGAGGGATGCTGGAAACACCATATATTTT.

The chain couples TRBV28 to TRBJ1-4; a possible D gene is TRBD1 (6 bases). Germline lookup yields CDR1 MDHEN and CDR2 SYDVKM. The V end lost 6 bases, the J end lost 8 bases, and 19 bases lay between the germline ends. The CDR3 has 15 residues. CDR3 loop: CASSPGARGGEKLFF. CDR3 nucleotide sequence: TGTGCCAGCAGCCCGGGGGCTAGGGGCGGGGAAAAACTGTTTTTT.

The chain employs TRBV5-1 and TRBJ1-3; D perhaps matches TRBD1 (5 bases). V gave up 2 bases and J gave up 5 bases, with 17 bases separating them. The CDR3 contains 16 residues. Germline CDR1 is SGHRS and CDR2 is YFSETQ. CDR3 loop: CASSFDVGVGRNTIYF. CDR3 nucleotide sequence: TGCGCCAGCAGCTTTGATGTAGGGGTAGGAAGAAACACCATATATTTT.

This sequence joins TRBV5-1 and TRBJ2-3; 10 bases line up with TRBD2. With 0 bases clipped from V and 3 bases from J, the junction kept 4 bases outside the gene matches. Germline loops: CDR1 SGHRS, CDR2 YFSETQ. The length of the CDR3 is 16 residues. CDR3 amino acids: CASSLVTSGITDTQYF. The CDR3 bases are TGCGCCAGCAGCTTGGTAACTAGCGGGATTACAGATACGCAGTATTTT.

The chain links TRBV9 to TRBJ2-3; D is possibly TRBD2 (7 bases). V was clipped by 2 bases and J by 1 base, with 14 bases between them. Germline-derived CDR1 and CDR2 are SGDLS and YYNGEE. The CDR3 length is 16 residues. The CDR3 region is CASSVRGRTGTDTQYF. CDR3 in DNA: TGTGCCAGCAGCGTGCGGGGGCGAACAGGCACAGATACGCAGTATTTT.